What follows are 15 T cell receptor beta chains derived from one specimen sequenced in a study of graft-versus-host responses after intestinal transplantation. Libraries were prepared by immunoSEQ multiplex PCR; TCRdb keeps only in-frame clonotypes and omits some of them. The sample has about 86,000 clones; 88% are singletons. These receptors' targets are unknown. Sequenced here: unstimulated CD4+ T cells sorted from spleen or lymph node cells, sampled before transplant. The receptor set was obtained from a human donor who was the organ donor for an intestinal transplant.

This sequence joins TRBV30 and TRBJ2-4; D remains ambiguous. This CDR3 comprises 14 residues. Germline loops: CDR1 GTSNPN, CDR2 SVGIG (reference sequence). V dropped 1 base and J dropped 0 bases, with 7 bases sitting between them. This chain's CDR3 is CAWSAGLAKNIQYF. In DNA, the CDR3 is TGTGCCTGGAGTGCAGGCCTAGCCAAAAACATTCAGTACTTC.

The chain is built from TRBV6-5 and TRBJ1-1; 8 nucleotides align to TRBD1. The CDR3 runs to 13 residues. V dropped 7 bases and J dropped 4; count of bases not matched to a gene: 5. Germline loops: CDR1 MNHEY, CDR2 SVGAGI. Here the CDR3 reads CASTKTGATEAFF. The CDR3, as DNA: TGTGCCAGCACCAAGACAGGGGCCACTGAAGCTTTCTTT.

The count of this clone is one. V and J are TRBV7-9 and TRBJ1-3; 7 bases line up with TRBD1. The CDR3 is made up of 17 amino acids. In germline, CDR1 is SEHNR, CDR2 FQNEAQ (reference sequence). Unmatched junction bases numbered 13, after V lost 5 bases and J lost 3 bases. CDR3 DNA: TGTGCCAGCAGCCTCAACCATCCGGGACAGTATGGAAACACCATATATTTT. This encodes CASSLNHPGQYGNTIYF.

This sequence joins TRBV19 and TRBJ2-2; 13 bases fit TRBD2. CDR1 is LNHDA and CDR2 is SQIVND in the germline V gene (reference sequence). The CDR3 runs 18 residues. V shed 7 bases and J 5 bases; nucleotides not matched to a gene: 13. CDR3 bases: TGTGCCAGTACCATCGAGGGACTAGCGGGGACGACGACCGGGGAGCTGTTTTTT. Protein product: CASTIEGLAGTTTGELFF.

The rearrangement joins TRBV6-5 to TRBJ1-1; TRBD1 agrees at 7 bases. V lost 7 bases to trimming and J lost 7 bases; unmatched junction nucleotides: 15. CDR3 length equals 15 residues. Per germline, CDR1 MNHEY and CDR2 SVGAGI. CDR3 nucleotide sequence: TGTGCCAGCACCCCTCAGAGGGGGCCCCAGGGTGAAGCTTTCTTT. Protein product: CASTPQRGPQGEAFF.

This clone has more than one count but fewer than ten. This sequence joins TRBV29-1 and TRBJ2-3, with 8 nucleotides matching TRBD2. Germline CDR1 reads SQVTM; CDR2 reads ANQGSEA. J lost 4 bases, V lost 1 base, and 10 bases had no gene match. There are 16 residues in the CDR3. The CDR3 nucleotides read TGCAGCGTTGAAGGTACGGGACTAGTGGGAGCAGATACGCAGTATTTT. It codes for CSVEGTGLVGADTQYF.

The rearrangement links TRBV14 to TRBJ2-1; D gene ambiguous. Trimming took off 2 bases at V and 3 bases at J, with 2 bases between the two ends. The CDR3 has 12 amino acids. In germline, CDR1 is SGHDN, CDR2 FVKESK. In nucleotides, the CDR3 is TGTGCCAGCAGCCAACGCTACAATGAGCAGTTCTTC. Encoded protein: CASSQRYNEQFF.

The V and J genes are TRBV19 and TRBJ2-6; maybe TRBD2 (5 bases). The length of the CDR3 is 15 residues. The germline V gene has CDR1 LNHDA and CDR2 SQIVND (reference sequence). V lost 3 bases, J lost 1 base, and 7 bases lay in between. DNA for the CDR3: TGTGCCAGTAGTATTCAGCGGTCTGGGGCCAACGTCCTGACTTTC. Translated, it gives CASSIQRSGANVLTF.

The V and J genes are TRBV5-1 and TRBJ2-5; 10 positions match TRBD2. V lost 4 bases to trimming and J lost 5 bases; unmatched junction nucleotides: 8. Germline V lookup: CDR1 SGHRS, CDR2 YFSETQ. This CDR3 is 15 amino acids long. CDR3 bases: TGCGCCAGCAGCCGAACCGGGACTAGCGAGGAGACCCAGTACTTC. It codes for CASSRTGTSEETQYF.

The chain links TRBV9 to TRBJ2-7; 8 bases fit TRBD2. Germline V CDR1 and CDR2: SGDLS, YYNGEE. The V and J ends lost 4 bases and 6 bases, in that order; junction bases with no gene match: 9. The CDR3 sequence is 14 residues long. This chain's CDR3 is CASSSTGTSPEQYF. The CDR3 nucleotides are TGTGCCAGCAGCTCGACCGGGACTAGTCCCGAGCAGTACTTC.

The rearrangement uses TRBV6-1 and TRBJ2-7, with 7 nucleotides matching TRBD1. Germline loops: CDR1 MNHNS, CDR2 SASEGT. This CDR3 is built from 13 residues. J was trimmed by 5 bases and V by 5 bases; bases with no gene match: 6. CDR3 protein: CASSNDRAHEQYF. The CDR3 region has the DNA TGTGCCAGCAGTAACGACAGGGCCCACGAGCAGTACTTC.

This chain uses TRBV13 with TRBJ2-3; tentatively, D is TRBD2 (6 bases). V lost 2 bases and J 0 bases, leaving 9 bases between the germline ends. The CDR3 is 15 residues long. Germline assignment: CDR1 PRHDT and CDR2 FYEKMQ (reference sequence). The CDR3 spells CASSLRSGSTDTQYF. CDR3 in DNA: TGTGCCAGCAGCTTACGTAGCGGTAGCACAGATACGCAGTATTTT.

The V and J genes are TRBV2 and TRBJ2-7, with 7 positions matching TRBD2. The J call is doubtful: the DNA matches TRBJ2-5 better. The V gene's germline CDR1 is SNHLY and CDR2 FYNNEI. The CDR3 contains 12 residues. The CDR3 loop reads CANKGAGETQYF. The CDR3 DNA is TGTGCCAACAAGGGAGCGGGGGAGACCCAGTACTTC.

The chain couples TRBV5-1 to TRBJ1-6; TRBD1 agrees at 10 bases. Looked up from germline, CDR1 is SGHRS and CDR2 is YFSETQ. CDR3 size: 15 residues. J lost 6 bases, V lost 4 bases, and 4 bases had no gene match. This CDR3 reads CASSPWTGGNSPLHF. DNA for the CDR3: TGCGCCAGCAGCCCGTGGACAGGGGGTAATTCACCCCTCCACTTT.

The CDR3 reads CASSLASDRVIPYEQYF. The CDR3 DNA reads TGTGCCAGCAGCTTAGCATCGGACAGGGTCATCCCCTACGAGCAGTACTTC. The genes are TRBV7-8 and TRBJ2-7; 8 nucleotides match TRBD1. Losses at the gene ends were 0 bases for V and 2 bases for J; bases not matched to a gene: 9. CDR3 length equals 17 residues. Germline V CDR1 and CDR2: SGHVS, FQNEAQ.